The 15 T cell receptor beta chains below all came from one sample that was sequenced in a study of OX40 agonist ivuxolimab in advanced cancers. Sequencing was performed with immunoSEQ multiplex PCR; in TCRdb, only in-frame clones are kept and a portion is missing. The sample contains about 51,000 clones, around 77% of which appear only once. The specimen comprised CD4+ or CD8+ T cells sorted from blood, sampled in a trial of the OX40 agonist ivuxolimab. The source is an adult with an advanced solid tumor such as melanoma, head and neck, liver or kidney cancer.

This rearrangement joins TRBV5-1 to TRBJ1-1; D gene ambiguous. The V and J ends lost 0 bases and 10 bases respectively, with 22 bases between them. Germline lookup yields CDR1 SGHRS and CDR2 YFSETQ. The CDR3 sequence is 16 residues long. Written as DNA, the CDR3 is TGCGCCAGCAGCTTGGGAGATACTGGAGTACAAAGAGGAGCTTTCTTT. Amino acid sequence: CASSLGDTGVQRGAFF. The full variable domain, in which reference TRBV5-1 and TRBJ1-1 provide the parts outside the CDR3, is KAGVTQTPRYLIKTRGQQVTLSCSPISGHRSVSWYQQTPGQGLQFLFEYFSETQRNKGNFPGRFSGRQFSNSRSEMNVSTLELGDSALYLCASSLGDTGVQRGAFFGQGTRLTVV.

The rearrangement joins TRBV11-2 to TRBJ2-3; TRBD2 might be the D (5 bases). The CDR3 runs 16 residues. V was shortened by 3 bases and J by 4 bases, with 17 bases between the two germline ends. Per the germline V gene, CDR1 is SGHAT and CDR2 is FQNNGV. This CDR3 reads CASSLRGDLRADTQYF. CDR3 DNA: TGTGCCAGCAGCTTGCGAGGCGACCTGCGGGCAGATACGCAGTATTTT.

The genes are TRBV27 and TRBJ1-5; no reliable D call. Trimming stripped 0 bases from V and 3 bases from J, with 9 bases between. CDR3 size: 15 residues. The germline CDR1 and CDR2 sequences are MNHEY and SMNVEV (reference sequence). The CDR3 nucleotides are TGTGCCAGCAGTTTATCCCTGGCAATCAATCAGCCCCAGCATTTT. It encodes CASSLSLAINQPQHF.

The rearrangement uses TRBV27 and TRBJ2-2, with 11 positions matching TRBD1. Looked up from germline, CDR1 is MNHEY and CDR2 is SMNVEV (reference sequence). With 7 bases clipped from V and 4 bases from J, the junction kept 8 bases outside the gene matches. This CDR3 is 16 amino acids long. The CDR3 region has the DNA TGTGCCAGCACTCTCCGGGACAGGGGGGTCACCGGGGAGCTGTTTTTT. Amino acid sequence: CASTLRDRGVTGELFF.

This clone was seen once. The chain is built from TRBV5-1 and TRBJ2-7; 7 nucleotides line up with TRBD1. CDR1 is SGHRS, CDR2 YFSETQ, per germline. With 3 bases clipped from V and 1 base from J, the junction kept 10 bases outside the gene matches. The CDR3 extends over 16 amino acids. CDR3 sequence: CASSWGLGQESYEQYF. For the CDR3, the DNA is TGCGCCAGCAGCTGGGGCCTTGGACAGGAATCCTACGAGCAGTACTTC.

This clone was seen a handful of times. The genes are TRBV6-1 and TRBJ2-3; D is possibly TRBD1 (5 bases). CDR3 length equals 14 residues. Trimming took off 3 bases at V and 0 bases at J, with 7 bases between the two ends. Germline V gene lookup returns CDR1 MNHNS and CDR2 SASEGT. The CDR3 reads CASSDSGSTDTQYF. The CDR3 DNA reads TGTGCCAGCAGTGATTCAGGGAGCACAGATACGCAGTATTTT.

This clone occurred a few times. The chain employs TRBV6-5 and TRBJ2-3; possible D gene TRBD2, 6 bases. The V gene lost 3 bases and the J gene lost 1 base, with 11 bases spanning the gap. CDR3 length equals 15 residues. Germline loops: CDR1 MNHEY, CDR2 SVGAGI. The DNA of the CDR3 is TGTGCCAGCAGTTATTACGGGAGAGGCACAGATACGCAGTATTTT. Protein product: CASSYYGRGTDTQYF.

The chain employs TRBV6-5 and TRBJ2-3; D call uncertain. V lost 0 bases, J lost 1 base, and 8 bases lay in between. Germline V gene sequence: CDR1 MNHEY, CDR2 SVGAGI. The CDR3 consists of 15 residues. CDR3 sequence: CASSYSYRRTDTQYF. The CDR3 region has the DNA TGTGCCAGCAGTTACTCGTACAGACGCACAGATACGCAGTATTTT.

The V gene is TRBV15, the J gene TRBJ2-6; D remains unclear. Trimming left V 1 base short and J 0 bases short, with 4 bases between. Germline loops: CDR1 LNHNV, CDR2 YYDKDF (reference sequence). The CDR3 loop spans 15 amino acids. For the CDR3, the DNA is TGTGCCACCAGCAGAGGGCTCTCTGGGGCCAACGTCCTGACTTTC. It is translated as CATSRGLSGANVLTF.

The chain joins TRBV9 to TRBJ2-3, with 8 positions matching TRBD2. Germline CDR1 SGDLS, CDR2 YYNGEE. The length of the CDR3 is 15 residues. With 0 bases clipped from V and 7 bases from J, the junction kept 7 bases outside the gene matches. The CDR3 loop reads CASSVEGLATNTQYF. The CDR3 nucleotides read TGTGCCAGCAGCGTAGAAGGACTAGCCACCAATACGCAGTATTTT.

This clone was recorded a few times. This chain uses TRBV9 with TRBJ1-5; D ambiguous. The CDR3 is made up of 13 amino acids. The V gene's germline CDR1 is SGDLS and CDR2 YYNGEE. Trimming cost V 2 bases and J 5 bases, with 8 bases left between them. The CDR3 is CASSVGIDQPQHF. The CDR3 bases are TGTGCCAGCAGCGTGGGGATAGATCAGCCCCAGCATTTT.

CDR3 DNA: TGTGCCAGCAGTACAGGGGGGGGATATCAGCCCCAGCATTTT. Amino acid sequence: CASSTGGGYQPQHF. This sequence joins TRBV2 and TRBJ1-5; 8 bases line up with TRBD1. V gave up 5 bases and J gave up 5 bases; unmatched junction bases: 5. CDR1 and CDR2 from the germline V gene are SNHLY and FYNNEI. CDR3 size: 14 residues.

The chain employs TRBV6-1 and TRBJ2-1; D may be TRBD1 or TRBD2 (5 bases each). Germline V gene sequence: CDR1 MNHNS, CDR2 SASEGT. CDR3 length: 13 amino acids. Trimming removed 4 bases from V and 9 bases from J, with 13 bases in between. The CDR3 protein is CASSVAGRGEQFF. The CDR3 DNA follows: TGTGCCAGCAGTGTCGCAGGGAGAGGTGAGCAGTTCTTC.

The rearrangement joins TRBV29-1 to TRBJ1-1, with D possibly TRBD1 on 6 matching bases. The length of the CDR3 is 14 residues. The germline gives CDR1 SQVTM, CDR2 ANQGSEA. The germline V and J ends were trimmed by 7 bases and 3 bases, with 18 bases remaining between them. The CDR3 sequence: CSATRRGADTEAFF. Here the CDR3 DNA reads TGCAGCGCGACCCGCCGGGGGGCGGACACTGAAGCTTTCTTT.

Concerning this clone: This same CDR3 is encoded by further DNA sequences in the sample. This chain uses TRBV20-1 with TRBJ2-5; D call uncertain. V was trimmed by 4 bases and J by 2 bases, leaving 5 bases between them. Germline assignment: CDR1 DFQATT and CDR2 SNEGSKA (reference sequence). This CDR3 comprises 11 residues. As DNA, the CDR3 is TGCAGTGCTAACCGACAAGAGACCCAGTACTTC. It yields the protein CSANRQETQYF.